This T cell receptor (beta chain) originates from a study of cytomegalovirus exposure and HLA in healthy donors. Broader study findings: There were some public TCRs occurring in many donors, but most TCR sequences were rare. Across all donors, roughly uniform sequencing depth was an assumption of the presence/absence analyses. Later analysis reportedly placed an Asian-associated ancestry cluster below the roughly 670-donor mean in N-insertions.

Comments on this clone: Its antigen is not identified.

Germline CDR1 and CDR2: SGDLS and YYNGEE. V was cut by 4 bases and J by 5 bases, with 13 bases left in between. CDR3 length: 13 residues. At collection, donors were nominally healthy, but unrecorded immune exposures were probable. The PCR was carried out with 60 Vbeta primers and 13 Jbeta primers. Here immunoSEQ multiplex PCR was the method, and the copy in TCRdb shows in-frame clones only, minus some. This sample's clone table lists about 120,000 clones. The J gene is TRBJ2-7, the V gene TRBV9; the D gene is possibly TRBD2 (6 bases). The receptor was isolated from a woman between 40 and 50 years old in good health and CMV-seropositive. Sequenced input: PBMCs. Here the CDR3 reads CASSLGGRNEQYF. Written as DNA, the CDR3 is TGTGCCAGCAGCTTGGGGGGACGAAACGAGCAGTACTTC.